The 13 T cell receptor beta chains in this list originate from one sample, sequenced in a study of shared clonotypes between healthy human individuals (TCRdb year 2020). Libraries were built with the immunoSEQ multiplex PCR assay. TCRdb carries this immuneACCESS record with in-frame sequences only. Its versions omit some clonotypes, under half of them owing to an unresolved V gene in the studies checked, with the rest unexplained. The sample contains about 990,000 clones, around three quarters of them found a single time. Around 0.61% of the sample goes to the ten largest clones. The sample consisted of memory CD4+ T cells from PBMCs. This specimen's cell subset or site label, per the study, means: CD45RA-negative fraction. These receptors came from a man aged 18 to 30 in good health. Some clones in this sample may be carry-over from other donors' samples.

The rearrangement joins TRBV7-2 to TRBJ2-1; 8 nucleotides align to TRBD2. The junction had 7 bases not matched to a gene; V was cut back by 5 bases and J by 1 base. CDR3 length: 16 amino acids. CDR1 and CDR2 from the germline V gene are SGHTA and FQGNSA. The CDR3 reads CASSPSGTRSYNEQFF. Here the CDR3 DNA reads TGTGCCAGCAGCCCATCCGGGACTAGATCCTACAATGAGCAGTTCTTC.

V and J are TRBV30 and TRBJ1-5, with 10 bases identical to TRBD1. The CDR3 is made up of 13 amino acids. Trimming removed 8 bases from V and 7 bases from J; junction bases left unmatched: 8. Germline V gene lookup returns CDR1 GTSNPN and CDR2 SVGIG (reference sequence). The CDR3, as DNA: TGTGCCGGATCTCCGGGACAGGGGCAGCCCCAGCATTTT. Its protein is CAGSPGQGQPQHF.

This clone was recorded at least ten times. The rearrangement joins TRBV5-1 to TRBJ2-2; D gene uncertain. Trimming cost V 0 bases and J 1 base, with 4 bases left between them. This CDR3 comprises 14 residues. Germline CDR1 reads SGHRS; CDR2 reads YFSETQ. The CDR3 region has the DNA TGCGCCAGCAGCTTGGCACGGAACACCGGGGAGCTGTTTTTT. It translates to CASSLARNTGELFF. The full variable domain, with the rest looked up from reference TRBV5-1 and TRBJ2-2, is KAGVTQTPRYLIKTRGQQVTLSCSPISGHRSVSWYQQTPGQGLQFLFEYFSETQRNKGNFPGRFSGRQFSNSRSEMNVSTLELGDSALYLCASSLARNTGELFFGEGSRLTVL.

V usage is TRBV2 and J usage is TRBJ2-7; unclear D gene. The germline V gene has CDR1 SNHLY and CDR2 FYNNEI. This CDR3 spans 11 amino acids. Trimming removed 7 bases at V and 7 bases at J, with 11 bases between. The CDR3 DNA reads TGTGCCAGCAAAGGCTACCTGGAGCAGTACTTC. Amino acids: CASKGYLEQYF.

The chain combines TRBV10-1 with TRBJ1-1; D perhaps matches TRBD1 (5 bases). V shed 6 bases and J shed 1 base, with 12 bases lying between them. This CDR3 comprises 14 residues. CDR1 is WNHNN, CDR2 SYGVQD, per germline (reference sequence). The DNA for the CDR3 is TGCGCCAGCAGCGCTACCAGGGAGAACACTGAAGCTTTCTTT. Translation gives CASSATRENTEAFF.

This clone was found a few times. The CDR3, as DNA: TGTGCCAGCAGCGCTGACCAAGAGACCCAGTACTTC. Its protein is CASSADQETQYF. The V and J genes are TRBV2 and TRBJ2-5; D not certain. Germline assignment: CDR1 SNHLY and CDR2 FYNNEI. The CDR3 has 12 amino acids. Deletions cut 6 bases from V and 0 bases from J, with 5 bases between.

The chain combines TRBV5-4 with TRBJ2-1; 8 bases match TRBD2. There are 15 residues in the CDR3. The germline gives CDR1 SGHNT, CDR2 YYREEE (reference sequence). The V segment lost 4 bases and the J segment 5 bases; nucleotides outside the gene matches: 8. CDR3: CASSLSGSLNNEQFF. The CDR3, as DNA: TGTGCCAGCAGCCTCAGCGGGAGCTTGAACAATGAGCAGTTCTTC.

The V gene is TRBV7-2, the J gene TRBJ2-1; 11 bases are shared with TRBD2. The junction had 16 bases not matched to a gene; V was cut back by 2 bases and J by 7 bases. This CDR3 is 19 amino acids long. Germline V gene lookup returns CDR1 SGHTA and CDR2 FQGNSA. The CDR3 bases are TGTGCCAGCAGCTTATTTTCTAATATAGCGGGAGGGTCGTTAAATGAGCAGTTCTTC. Protein product: CASSLFSNIAGGSLNEQFF.

The V and J genes are TRBV18 and TRBJ1-5; D remains ambiguous. Germline V CDR1 and CDR2: KGHSH, LQKENI. The germline V and J ends were trimmed by 3 bases and 1 base, with 10 bases remaining between them. The length of the CDR3 is 15 residues. CDR3 protein: CASSPQEGSNQPQHF. In DNA, the CDR3 is TGTGCCAGCTCACCTCAGGAGGGCAGCAATCAGCCCCAGCATTTT.

Comments on this clone: Other DNA sequences from this sample encode an identical CDR3 as well. This chain connects TRBV7-3 to TRBJ2-6, with a tentative D call TRBD2 (6 bases). Trimming cost V 0 bases and J 1 base, with 10 bases left between them. The length of the CDR3 is 17 residues. The germline V gene encodes CDR1 SGHTA and CDR2 FQGTGA. CDR3 region: CASSLTGTSSGANVLTF. The CDR3 DNA reads as TGTGCCAGCAGCTTAACAGGGACTTCATCTGGGGCCAACGTCCTGACTTTC.

The chain recombines TRBV19 with TRBJ2-5; TRBD1 is a possible D gene (6 bases). With 4 bases removed from V and 7 bases from J, the gap between germline ends came to 16 bases. The CDR3 has 14 amino acids. Germline-derived CDR1 and CDR2 are LNHDA and SQIVND (reference sequence). The CDR3: CASSTTTGSGTQYF. DNA of the CDR3: TGTGCCAGTAGTACCACTACAGGGTCCGGGACCCAGTACTTC.

The J gene is TRBJ1-2, the V gene TRBV9; D remains unclear. This CDR3 spans 15 amino acids. V was cut by 0 bases and J by 2 bases, with 11 bases left in between. CDR1 and CDR2 from the germline V gene are SGDLS and YYNGEE. CDR3 in amino acids: CASSVDARNNYGYTF. In nucleotides, the CDR3 is TGTGCCAGCAGCGTAGATGCCAGGAACAACTATGGCTACACCTTC.

This clone was detected once. This rearrangement joins TRBV28 to TRBJ2-5; TRBD1 is a possible D gene (5 bases). Trimming took 1 base from V and 4 from J, leaving 22 bases between them. This CDR3 has 18 amino acids. Germline loops: CDR1 MDHEN, CDR2 SYDVKM. CDR3 amino acids: CASSLFNVRDSEVETQYF. The DNA for the CDR3 is TGTGCCAGCAGTTTATTCAACGTTCGAGACAGTGAGGTAGAGACCCAGTACTTC.